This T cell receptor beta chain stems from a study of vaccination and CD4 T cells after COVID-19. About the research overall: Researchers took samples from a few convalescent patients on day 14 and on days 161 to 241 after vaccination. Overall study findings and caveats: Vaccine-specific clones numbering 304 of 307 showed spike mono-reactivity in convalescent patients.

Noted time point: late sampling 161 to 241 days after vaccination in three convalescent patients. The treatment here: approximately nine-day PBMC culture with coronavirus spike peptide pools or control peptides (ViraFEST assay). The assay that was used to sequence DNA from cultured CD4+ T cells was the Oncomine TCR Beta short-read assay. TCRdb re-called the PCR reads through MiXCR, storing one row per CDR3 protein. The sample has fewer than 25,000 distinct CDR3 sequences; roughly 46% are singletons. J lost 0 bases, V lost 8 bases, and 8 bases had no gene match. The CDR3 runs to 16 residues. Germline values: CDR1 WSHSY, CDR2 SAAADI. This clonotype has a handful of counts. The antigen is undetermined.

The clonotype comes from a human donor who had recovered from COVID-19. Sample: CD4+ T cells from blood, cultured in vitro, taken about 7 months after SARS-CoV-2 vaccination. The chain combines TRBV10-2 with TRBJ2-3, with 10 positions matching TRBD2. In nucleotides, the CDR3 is TGCGCCAGCGACCTAGCGGGGGTGTCTAGCACAGATACGCAGTATTTT. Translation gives CASDLAGVSSTDTQYF.